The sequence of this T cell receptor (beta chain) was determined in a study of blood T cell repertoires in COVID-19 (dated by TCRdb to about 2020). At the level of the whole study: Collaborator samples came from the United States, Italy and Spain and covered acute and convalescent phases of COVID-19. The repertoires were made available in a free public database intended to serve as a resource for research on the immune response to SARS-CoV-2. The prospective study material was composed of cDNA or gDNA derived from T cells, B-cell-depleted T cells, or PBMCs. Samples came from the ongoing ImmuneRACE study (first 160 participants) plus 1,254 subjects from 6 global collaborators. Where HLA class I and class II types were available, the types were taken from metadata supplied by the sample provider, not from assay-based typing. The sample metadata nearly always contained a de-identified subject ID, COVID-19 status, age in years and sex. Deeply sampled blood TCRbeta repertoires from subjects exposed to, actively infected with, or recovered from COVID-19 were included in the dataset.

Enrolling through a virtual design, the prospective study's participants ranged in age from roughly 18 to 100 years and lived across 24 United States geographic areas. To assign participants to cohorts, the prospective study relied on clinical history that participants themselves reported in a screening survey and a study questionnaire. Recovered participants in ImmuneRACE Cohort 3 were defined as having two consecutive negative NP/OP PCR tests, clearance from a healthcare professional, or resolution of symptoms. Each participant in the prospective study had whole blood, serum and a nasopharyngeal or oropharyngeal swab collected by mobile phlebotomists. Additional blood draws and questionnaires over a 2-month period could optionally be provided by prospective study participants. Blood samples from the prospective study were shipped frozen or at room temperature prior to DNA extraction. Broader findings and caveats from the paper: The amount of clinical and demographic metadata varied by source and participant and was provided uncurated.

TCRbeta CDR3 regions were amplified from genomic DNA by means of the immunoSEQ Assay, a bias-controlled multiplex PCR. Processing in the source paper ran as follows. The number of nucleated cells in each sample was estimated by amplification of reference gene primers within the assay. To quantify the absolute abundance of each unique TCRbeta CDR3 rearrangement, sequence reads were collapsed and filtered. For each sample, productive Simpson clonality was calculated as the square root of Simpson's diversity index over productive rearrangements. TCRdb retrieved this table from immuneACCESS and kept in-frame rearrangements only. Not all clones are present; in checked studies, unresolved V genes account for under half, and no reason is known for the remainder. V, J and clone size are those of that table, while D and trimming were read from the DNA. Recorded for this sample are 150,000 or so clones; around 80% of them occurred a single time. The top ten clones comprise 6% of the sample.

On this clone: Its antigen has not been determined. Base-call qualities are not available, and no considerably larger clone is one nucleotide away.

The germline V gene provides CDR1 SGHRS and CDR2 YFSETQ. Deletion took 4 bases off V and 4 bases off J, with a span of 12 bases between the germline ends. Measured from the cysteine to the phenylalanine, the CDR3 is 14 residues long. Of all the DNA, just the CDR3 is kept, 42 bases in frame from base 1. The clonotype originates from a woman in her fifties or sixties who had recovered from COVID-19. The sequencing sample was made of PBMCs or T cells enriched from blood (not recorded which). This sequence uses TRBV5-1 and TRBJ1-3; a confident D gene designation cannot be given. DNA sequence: TGCGCCAGCAGCCTAGGAGAGGGCGGAAACACCATATATTTT. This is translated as CASSLGEGGNTIYF. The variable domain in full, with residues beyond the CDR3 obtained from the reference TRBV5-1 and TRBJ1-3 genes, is KAGVTQTPRYLIKTRGQQVTLSCSPISGHRSVSWYQQTPGQGLQFLFEYFSETQRNKGNFPGRFSGRQFSNSRSEMNVSTLELGDSALYLCASSLGEGGNTIYFGEGSWLTVV.